This T cell receptor beta chain was captured by sequencing in a study of blood T cell repertoires in COVID-19 (dated by TCRdb to about 2020). Concerning the study at large: Samples from collaborators originated in the United States, Italy and Spain and spanned both the acute and convalescent phases of COVID-19. The prospective study material was composed of cDNA or gDNA derived from T cells, B-cell-depleted T cells, or PBMCs. The dataset comprised deeply sampled blood TCRbeta repertoires from subjects exposed to, actively infected with, or recovered from COVID-19. A freely available public database, intended as a resource for researchers studying the immune response to SARS-CoV-2, is where the repertoires were released. Where available, HLA class I and class II types were taken from metadata supplied by the sample provider and were not determined by assay-based typing. Sample metadata almost always included a de-identified subject ID, COVID-19 status, age in years and sex. The samples were drawn from two sources: the first 160 participants of the ongoing ImmuneRACE study, and 1,254 subjects contributed by 6 global collaborators. Summary of the overall study and its limitations: The amount of clinical and demographic metadata varied by source and participant and was provided uncurated.

The immunoSEQ Assay, a bias-controlled multiplex PCR, was used to amplify TCRbeta CDR3 regions from genomic DNA. The paper's data handling went like this. Within the assay, amplification of reference gene primers was used to estimate how many nucleated cells each sample contained. Sequence reads were collapsed and filtered to measure the absolute abundance of every unique TCRbeta CDR3 rearrangement. Productive Simpson clonality was computed per sample as the square root of Simpson's diversity index over productive rearrangements. TCRdb obtained this table from immuneACCESS and retained in-frame rearrangements with V and J assigned. These tables miss some clones; where compared with another copy, unresolved V genes account for less than half of the shortfall, and the remainder is unexplained. V, J and clone size reflect that table, while D and trimming were determined from the DNA. The sample records some 140,000 clones, about 85% of which are singletons. 0.63% of the sample is in the top ten clones.

V drops 0 bases and J drops 10 bases, leaving 6 bases in between. Looking up the germline V gene (reference sequence) yields CDR1 LGHDT and CDR2 YNNKEL. The CDR3 spans 12 residues, from the cysteine through the phenylalanine. Solely the CDR3 DNA is kept, with 36 bases framed from the first base. Regarding this clone: The clone's antigen remains unknown. Base qualities are not provided; no much larger clone lies one nucleotide away.

At one collaborating source in Seattle, patients were enrolled during active infection and were followed longitudinally through the course of disease. Each collaborating institution followed its own protocols to collect whole blood in K2EDTA tubes. For TCRbeta analysis, collaborators shipped samples in one of three forms: frozen whole blood, isolated PBMCs, or DNA extracted from either of those sample types. This TCR derives from a man between 60 and 75 years old with COVID-19, enrolled during active disease. The sequencing sample was made of peripheral blood. The chain was built from TRBV3-1 (or the pseudogene TRBV3-2) and TRBJ1-4, with the D gene not confidently named. The CDR3 has the sequence CASSQEGVKLFF. The DNA reads TGTGCCAGCAGCCAAGAAGGAGTAAAACTGTTTTTT.